These 21 T cell receptor beta chains came from one sample sequenced in a study of long-term antiretroviral therapy in people with HIV. The assay, immunoSEQ v3.0, was run at survey level. TCRdb's copy holds only in-frame clones and misses some; the assay was immunoSEQ multiplex PCR. The sample gives 25,000 to 35,000 clones, about 88% of which show up once; less than 8.5% is in the top ten. The sample in question was unsorted PBMCs, obtained around 5 years before starting antiretroviral therapy. The receptors originated from a man aged 45-65 years with HIV.

The gene calls are TRBV7-2 and TRBJ1-2; D uncertain. The germline V gene encodes CDR1 SGHTA and CDR2 FQGNSA. The ends were cut back, 3 bases at V and 3 bases at J, with 14 bases in the middle. The CDR3 consists of 15 residues. In DNA form, the CDR3 reads TGTGCCAGCAGCTTTGGACCTTTCCGGGACTATGGCTACACCTTC. This codes for CASSFGPFRDYGYTF.

The chain has TRBV9 and TRBJ2-2; 12 nucleotides line up with TRBD2. Germline-derived CDR1 and CDR2 are SGDLS and YYNGEE. Trimming cost V 1 base and J 3 bases; bases outside gene matches: 4. The CDR3 has 17 residues. DNA of the CDR3: TGTGCCAGCAGCGTAATTGGACTAGCGGGGTACACCGGGGAGCTGTTTTTT. It codes for CASSVIGLAGYTGELFF.

The CDR3 is CASSLRRAGRPYNEQFF. The DNA of the CDR3 is TGTGCCAGCAGTTTAAGGAGGGCGGGGAGGCCCTACAATGAGCAGTTCTTC. The rearrangement links TRBV28 to TRBJ2-1, with a tentative D call TRBD2 (6 bases). The ends were cut back, 2 bases at V and 2 bases at J, with 16 bases in the middle. There are 17 residues in the CDR3. Germline lookup yields CDR1 MDHEN and CDR2 SYDVKM.

The chain is built from TRBV6-5 and TRBJ1-2; D is undetermined. Looked up from germline, CDR1 is MNHEY and CDR2 is SVGAGI. CDR3 length: 11 amino acids. The V end lost 2 bases, the J end lost 5 bases, and 3 bases lay between the germline ends. CDR3 nucleotides: TGTGCCAGCAGTTACCAATATGGCTACACCTTC. Translation: CASSYQYGYTF.

V is TRBV6-1 and J is TRBJ1-5, with D uncertain. V was shortened by 4 bases and J by 5 bases, with 9 bases between the two germline ends. The CDR3 contains 13 residues. Germline-derived CDR1 and CDR2 are MNHNS and SASEGT. The CDR3 spells CASSGADYQPQHF. CDR3 bases: TGTGCCAGCAGTGGGGCAGATTATCAGCCCCAGCATTTT.

The chain links TRBV18 to TRBJ2-5; 7 bases fit TRBD1. The germline CDR1 and CDR2 sequences are KGHSH and LQKENI. There are 12 residues in the CDR3. With V trimmed by 3 bases and J by 10 bases, 5 bases remained unmatched. CDR3 sequence (DNA): TGTGCCAGCTCACCCGCCTCAGGGGGCCAGTACTTC. It translates to CASSPASGGQYF.

The J gene is TRBJ2-5, the V gene TRBV2; D remains unclear. The CDR3 is 12 residues long. The germline gives CDR1 SNHLY, CDR2 FYNNEI. Deletions cut 7 bases from V and 5 bases from J, with 11 bases between. The CDR3 nucleotides read TGTGCCAGCAAACGGGTCGGGGAGACCCAGTACTTC. Translated: CASKRVGETQYF.

The gene calls are TRBV10-1 and TRBJ2-1; 8 bases are a match to TRBD2. With 2 bases clipped from V and 4 bases from J, the junction kept 4 bases outside the gene matches. This CDR3 contains 15 residues. CDR1 is WNHNN and CDR2 is SYGVQD in the germline V gene (reference sequence). The CDR3 DNA reads as TGCGCCAGCAGTGAGAGTACTAGCGGATACAATGAGCAGTTCTTC. It yields the protein CASSESTSGYNEQFF.

J is TRBJ1-3 and V is TRBV5-1; 7 positions agree with TRBD1. With V trimmed by 1 base and J by 1 base, 5 bases remained unmatched. The CDR3 extends over 16 amino acids. Germline V CDR1 and CDR2: SGHRS, YFSETQ. In nucleotides, the CDR3 is TGCGCCAGCAGCTTGCCAGGGGGTTCGTCTGGAAACACCATATATTTT. Translated: CASSLPGGSSGNTIYF.

This chain uses TRBV7-9 with TRBJ2-7; 8 bases match TRBD1. The CDR3 is 16 residues long. Germline trimming cut 4 bases from V and 2 bases from J; bases unmatched to any gene: 10. Germline V lookup: CDR1 SEHNR, CDR2 FQNEAQ (reference sequence). This CDR3 is CASSSDRQGSTYEQYF. DNA for the CDR3: TGTGCCAGCAGCTCCGACAGACAGGGGTCTACCTACGAGCAGTACTTC.

The V call is TRBV5-1, the J call TRBJ1-5, with 7 nucleotides matching TRBD1. Germline CDR1 and CDR2: SGHRS and YFSETQ. After removal of 5 bases from V and 6 bases from J, the junction contained 8 bases not matched to a gene. The CDR3 is 14 amino acids. The CDR3 bases are TGCGCCAGCAGGGGGGGGCAGGGGGGTCAGCCCCAGCATTTT. Encoded protein: CASRGGQGGQPQHF.

The genes are TRBV2 and TRBJ1-2; TRBD1 matches at 11 bases. The CDR3 length is 15 residues. The V segment lost 3 bases and the J segment 9 bases; nucleotides outside the gene matches: 9. Germline CDR1 SNHLY, CDR2 FYNNEI. CDR3 nucleotides: TGTGCCAGCAGTGATGGACAGGGGGCGGTGTGGCGCTACACCTTC. Encoded protein: CASSDGQGAVWRYTF.

This chain connects TRBV30 to TRBJ2-1, with 8 bases matching TRBD2. CDR1 and CDR2 from the germline V gene are GTSNPN and SVGIG (reference sequence). V lost 6 bases, J lost 3 bases, and 1 base stayed unmatched. The CDR3 covers 12 residues. CDR3 protein: CACRGGYNEQFF. The CDR3, as DNA: TGTGCCTGTCGGGGGGGCTACAATGAGCAGTTCTTC.

V usage is TRBV9 and J usage is TRBJ1-2; maybe TRBD1 (5 bases). The CDR3 is 14 amino acids. Germline CDR1 and CDR2: SGDLS and YYNGEE. Trimming removed 4 bases from V and 3 bases from J, with 13 bases in between. CDR3 in DNA: TGTGCCAGCAGCCAGGCAGGGCTTTACTATGGCTACACCTTC. Amino acid sequence: CASSQAGLYYGYTF. The full variable domain, its missing parts supplied by reference TRBV9 and TRBJ1-2, is DSGVTQTPKHLITATGQRVTLRCSPRSGDLSVYWYQQSLDQGLQFLIQYYNGEERAKGNILERFSAQQFPDLHSELNLSSLELGDSALYFCASSQAGLYYGYTFGSGTRLTVV.

This clone was seen a handful of times. This rearrangement joins TRBV5-4 to TRBJ2-1, with D perhaps given as TRBD1 or TRBD2 (5 bases each). Trimming took 3 bases from V and 13 from J, leaving 26 bases between them. Germline CDR1 SGHNT, CDR2 YYREEE (reference sequence). The CDR3 has 16 residues. CDR3 in amino acids: CASSSSGTVNHLRQFF. The CDR3 DNA sequence: TGTGCCAGCAGCTCATCCGGGACCGTAAACCACCTACGTCAGTTCTTC.

The chain combines TRBV5-6 with TRBJ2-7; 7 bases align to TRBD1. V lost 0 bases, J lost 12 bases, and 9 bases stayed unmatched. Germline V gives CDR1 SGHDT, CDR2 YYEEEE. This CDR3 has 13 amino acids. CDR3 sequence: CASSLGDRDARYF. The CDR3 nucleotides are TGTGCCAGCAGCTTGGGAGACAGGGACGCGAGGTACTTC.

V usage is TRBV5-4 and J usage is TRBJ2-3; maybe TRBD1 (6 bases). Looked up from germline, CDR1 is SGHNT and CDR2 is YYREEE (reference sequence). CDR3 length: 15 residues. V dropped 6 bases and J dropped 3 bases, with 17 bases sitting between them. The DNA of the CDR3 is TGTGCCAGCAAGCTTGAGGCAGGGGCGACAGATACGCAGTATTTT. Translated, it gives CASKLEAGATDTQYF.

The chain is built from TRBV7-2 and TRBJ1-2, with D unclear. From germline, CDR1 is SGHTA and CDR2 FQGNSA. V was cut by 1 base and J by 2 bases, with 11 bases left in between. There are 15 residues in the CDR3. For the CDR3, the DNA is TGTGCCAGCAGCTTAGGTTCTAGGACGAACTATGGCTACACCTTC. Translating it yields CASSLGSRTNYGYTF.

The rearrangement joins TRBV5-1 to TRBJ2-4; TRBD2 matches 7 bases. The CDR3 length is 13 residues. Germline CDR1 SGHRS, CDR2 YFSETQ. V was pared by 3 bases and J by 5 bases, with 2 bases of the junction left unmatched. The CDR3, as DNA: TGCGCCAGCAGCTCTCTAGCGGAAAACATTCAGTACTTC. Residues: CASSSLAENIQYF.

The rearrangement uses TRBV6-1 and TRBJ1-2; maybe TRBD1 (6 bases). V was cut by 5 bases and J by 1 base, with 14 bases left in between. CDR3 length equals 15 residues. Germline CDR1 MNHNS, CDR2 SASEGT. CDR3 in DNA: TGTGCCAGCAGTAACCGGGACACCGATAACTATGGCTACACCTTC. The encoded protein is CASSNRDTDNYGYTF.

The sample holds one count of this clone. This rearrangement joins TRBV5-1 to TRBJ2-3; D uncertain. V lost 0 bases and J 0 bases, leaving 5 bases between the germline ends. The CDR3 contains 14 residues. Germline assignment: CDR1 SGHRS and CDR2 YFSETQ. In DNA form, the CDR3 reads TGCGCCAGCAGCTTGGACCAAAGCACAGATACGCAGTATTTT. Translation: CASSLDQSTDTQYF. Complete variable domain (other parts from reference TRBV5-1 and TRBJ2-3): KAGVTQTPRYLIKTRGQQVTLSCSPISGHRSVSWYQQTPGQGLQFLFEYFSETQRNKGNFPGRFSGRQFSNSRSEMNVSTLELGDSALYLCASSLDQSTDTQYFGPGTRLTVL.